Listed below are T cell receptor beta chains from one sample, sequenced in a study of shared clonotypes between healthy human individuals. Produced via immunoSEQ multiplex PCR; TCRdb's table is partial and in-frame only. Among some 300,000 clones, roughly 80% were seen once, and the ten largest hold around 9.3%. The sequencing sample was made of memory CD4+ T cells sorted from blood. These receptors were obtained from a young man in good health. CDR3s include the opening cysteine and the closing phenylalanine or tryptophan. The D gene is left open where the match is weak. The size of a clone is reported for some rows only, either as once, few or many, or as a class for expanded clones.

CDR3 DNA,CDR3 protein,V gene,clone size,CDR3 length,J gene,D gene
TGTGCCAGCAGCCGTATGGGCAATCAGCCCCAGCATTTT,CASSRMGNQPQHF,TRBV6-5,-,13,TRBJ1-5,-
TGCGCCAGCAGCTTGGAACCGGGACAGACCTACGAGCAGTACTTC,CASSLEPGQTYEQYF,TRBV5-1,-,15,TRBJ2-7,TRBD1
TGTGCCAGCAGTGCTCGAGCGGGGGCTTTCTCTAGCACAGATACGCAGTATTTT,CASSARAGAFSSTDTQYF,TRBV6-1,-,18,TRBJ2-3,TRBD2
TGCAGCGTTATGGGGGGTCGTTTGGTCGATGAGCAGTTCTTC,CSVMGGRLVDEQFF,TRBV29-1,-,14,TRBJ2-1,-
TGCAGTGCTCGGGGGCGGCTTGAAGCTTTCTTT,CSARGRLEAFF,TRBV20-1,-,11,TRBJ1-1,-
TGTGCCAGTAGTATCTCTTTGACGAGGCCCCTTCAGTACTTC,CASSISLTRPLQYF,TRBV19,once,14,TRBJ2-4,-
TGTGCCAGCAGTTTAACAACTAGCGGGATCACAGATACGCAGTATTTT,CASSLTTSGITDTQYF,TRBV28,many,16,TRBJ2-3,TRBD2
TGTGCCAGCAGCTTACAGGGGAGGGCTGATGAAAAACTGTTTTTT,CASSLQGRADEKLFF,TRBV7-6,-,15,TRBJ1-4,-
TGTGCCAGCAGCTTGATGTCGCAGGGGGCTATCTACGAGCAGTACTTC,CASSLMSQGAIYEQYF,TRBV5-6,-,16,TRBJ2-7,TRBD1
TGCGCCAGCAGCCCGGGACGGGAAAAACTGTTTTTT,CASSPGREKLFF,TRBV5-1,-,12,TRBJ1-4,-
TGCGCCAGCAGCTTGGCCTGGAGAACCGGGGAGCTGTTTTTT,CASSLAWRTGELFF,TRBV5-1,-,14,TRBJ2-2,-
TGTGCCAGCAGCCGAGGGGGAGGGGGCGCCTACGAGCAGTACTTC,CASSRGGGGAYEQYF,TRBV7-9,-,15,TRBJ2-7,-
TGTGCCAGTAGTAGAGTGACAGGGAAGACTGAAGCTTTCTTT,CASSRVTGKTEAFF,TRBV19,-,14,TRBJ1-1,TRBD1
TGTGCCAGCAGTGAAGCGCTACAGGGGGTAACTGAAGCTTTCTTT,CASSEALQGVTEAFF,TRBV6-1,few,15,TRBJ1-1,TRBD1
TGTGCCACCAGCAGGGACAGGGGTACAGATACGCAGTATTTT,CATSRDRGTDTQYF,TRBV15,-,14,TRBJ2-3,TRBD1
TGTGCCAGCAGCTCCCGAACAGACGGGGGGATTCAGTACTTC,CASSSRTDGGIQYF,TRBV11-3,-,14,TRBJ2-4,TRBD2
TGCGCCAGCAGCCGCCCGGGGGGCAGGGTTGGGGAGACCCAGTACTTC,CASSRPGGRVGETQYF,TRBV4-1,-,16,TRBJ2-5,-
TGTGCCACCGGAGGAGGAGGGAACACTGAAGCTTTCTTT,CATGGGGNTEAFF,TRBV5-4,few,13,TRBJ1-1,-
TGTGCCAGCAGCTTATCTAGCGGGATCAATGAGCAGTTCTTC,CASSLSSGINEQFF,TRBV7-9,-,14,TRBJ2-1,TRBD2
TGTGCCAGCTCACCACGCATTGGTAGCGGGTCCTACAATGAGCAGTTCTTC,CASSPRIGSGSYNEQFF,TRBV18,once,17,TRBJ2-1,TRBD2
TGCGCCAGCAGCAGAGCGACCGGGACTAGCAAGCGGGAGCAGTACTTC,CASSRATGTSKREQYF,TRBV5-1,-,16,TRBJ2-7,TRBD2
TGCGCCAGCAGCCAAGTGAACCTAGGCTTTTTGGATGAGCAGTTCTTC,CASSQVNLGFLDEQFF,TRBV4-1,many,16,TRBJ2-1,-
TGTGCCAGCTCACCAGGAGGTTGGGATCAGCCCCAGCATTTT,CASSPGGWDQPQHF,TRBV18,-,14,TRBJ1-5,-
TGTGCCAGCCAAACAGGGGGTGTCAATCAGCCCCAGCATTTT,CASQTGGVNQPQHF,TRBV18,-,14,TRBJ1-5,TRBD1
TGTGCCAGCAGCCACCGACACGACGCCTACGAGCAGTACTTC,CASSHRHDAYEQYF,TRBV4-2,-,14,TRBJ2-7,-
TGTGCCAGCAGCCCACAGCAGTTCGCGAACACCGGGGAGCTGTTTTTT,CASSPQQFANTGELFF,TRBV7-3,-,16,TRBJ2-2,-
TGTGCCAGCAGCTTAGACAGGGGCTACGAGCAGTACTTC,CASSLDRGYEQYF,TRBV7-2,once,13,TRBJ2-7,TRBD1
TGTGCCATCGGGCGGGACAAGAGCTACGAGCAGTACTTC,CAIGRDKSYEQYF,TRBV10-3,once,13,TRBJ2-7,-
TGTGCCAGTAGGCTACTGTCCGCAGATACGCAGTATTTT,CASRLLSADTQYF,TRBV19,-,13,TRBJ2-3,-